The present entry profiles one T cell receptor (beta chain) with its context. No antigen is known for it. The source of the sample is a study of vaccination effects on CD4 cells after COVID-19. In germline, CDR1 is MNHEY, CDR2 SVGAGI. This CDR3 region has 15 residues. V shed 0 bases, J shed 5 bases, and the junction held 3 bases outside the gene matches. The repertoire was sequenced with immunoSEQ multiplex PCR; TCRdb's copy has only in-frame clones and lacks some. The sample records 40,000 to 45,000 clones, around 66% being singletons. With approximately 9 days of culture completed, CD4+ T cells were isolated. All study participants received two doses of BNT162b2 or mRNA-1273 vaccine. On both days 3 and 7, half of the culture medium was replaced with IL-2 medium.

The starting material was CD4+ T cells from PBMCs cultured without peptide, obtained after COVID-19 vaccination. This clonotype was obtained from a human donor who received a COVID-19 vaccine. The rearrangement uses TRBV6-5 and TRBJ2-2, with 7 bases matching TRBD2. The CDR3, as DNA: TGTGCCAGCAGTTACTCGTTTAGCGGGACCGGGGAGCTGTTTTTT. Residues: CASSYSFSGTGELFF.